These 8 T cell receptor beta chains came from one sample sequenced in a study of type 1 regulatory T cells (dated by TCRdb to the early 2020s). These reads were obtained on an Illumina MiSeq. TCRdb cleaned the public reads at Q25 with fastp, built clones with MiXCR and kept in-frame beta chains. Records with the same CDR3 protein are collapsed into one entry carrying the most frequent genes and DNA. The sample contains some 89,000 distinct CDR3 sequences, roughly 31% of them found a single time. Less than 2.5% of the sample rests with the top ten. Sequenced material: CD4+ T cells, either the whole sample or a sorted fraction (not recorded which). The origin of the receptors is a human donor in good health.

V is TRBV5-1 and J is TRBJ2-6, with 9 bases matching TRBD2. CDR1 is SGHRS and CDR2 is YFSETQ in the germline V gene. J lost 0 bases, V lost 5 bases, and 3 bases had no gene match. The CDR3 is 16 residues long. CDR3 in amino acids: CASRASGNSGANVLTF. Written as DNA, the CDR3 is TGCGCCAGCAGGGCTAGCGGGAACTCTGGGGCCAACGTCCTGACTTTC.

The V call is TRBV27, the J call TRBJ2-7; D is uncertain. The CDR3 sequence is 14 residues long. Per germline, CDR1 MNHEY and CDR2 SMNVEV (reference sequence). Trimming shortened V by 7 bases and J by 3 bases, and 16 bases separated the two germline ends. Written as DNA, the CDR3 is TGTGCCAGCACCTTAAAACCGGCCAGCTACGAGCAGTACTTC. It specifies CASTLKPASYEQYF.

The sample holds one count of this clonotype. This chain connects TRBV5-5 to TRBJ1-3; 7 bases are shared with TRBD1. The germline V gene encodes CDR1 SGHKS and CDR2 YYEKEE (reference sequence). The CDR3 runs 16 residues. The V and J ends lost 4 bases and 2 bases, in that order; junction bases with no gene match: 9. CDR3 nucleotides: TGTGCCAGCAGCATAGACAGGGTTCTTGCTGGAAACACCATATATTTT. This gives the protein CASSIDRVLAGNTIYF.

V is TRBV7-3 and J is TRBJ2-3; the D gene is possibly TRBD1 (5 bases). Germline CDR1 reads SGHTA; CDR2 reads FQGTGA. V gave up 5 bases and J gave up 2 bases, with 17 bases separating them. This CDR3 is built from 16 residues. The CDR3 DNA reads as TGTGCCAGCAGCCCCTACCGTCAGGGATCCACAGATACGCAGTATTTT. Translation gives CASSPYRQGSTDTQYF. Based on the CDR3 plus reference TRBV7-3 and TRBJ2-3, the full variable domain is GAGVSQTPSNKVTEKGKYVELRCDPISGHTALYWYRQSLGQGPEFLIYFQGTGAADDSGLPNDRFFAVRPEGSVSTLKIQRTERGDSAVYLCASSPYRQGSTDTQYFGPGTRLTVL.

The genes are TRBV5-1 and TRBJ2-2; D unresolved. The CDR3 runs 14 residues. Trimming removed 4 bases from V and 0 bases from J, with 7 bases in between. Germline CDR1 is SGHRS and CDR2 is YFSETQ. CDR3 region: CASSADANTGELFF. The CDR3 DNA reads as TGCGCCAGCAGCGCCGACGCGAACACCGGGGAGCTGTTTTTT. The full variable domain, in which reference TRBV5-1 and TRBJ2-2 provide the parts outside the CDR3, is KAGVTQTPRYLIKTRGQQVTLSCSPISGHRSVSWYQQTPGQGLQFLFEYFSETQRNKGNFPGRFSGRQFSNSRSEMNVSTLELGDSALYLCASSADANTGELFFGEGSRLTVL.

The table lists this clonotype with a few counts. This chain connects TRBV6-2 or TRBV6-3 to TRBJ2-7; TRBD1 agrees at 11 bases. V was clipped by 2 bases and J by 6 bases; unmatched bases: 9. This CDR3 contains 16 residues. Germline V gene lookup returns CDR1 MNHEY and CDR2 SVGEGT. The CDR3 DNA sequence: TGTGCCAGCAGTTACATCGCCGGGACAGGGGGGACCGAGCAGTACTTC. Its translation: CASSYIAGTGGTEQYF.

This clonotype was detected only a few times. The chain couples TRBV24-1 to TRBJ2-3; tentatively, D is TRBD1 or TRBD2 (5 bases each). The CDR3 is 13 amino acids. The germline V gene encodes CDR1 KGHDR and CDR2 SFDVKD. V was cut by 10 bases and J by 0 bases, with 10 bases left in between. The CDR3, as DNA: TGTGCCACTCGGGACGGAAGCACAGATACGCAGTATTTT. It codes for CATRDGSTDTQYF.

The V gene is TRBV27, the J gene TRBJ2-5, with a possible D match to TRBD2 (6 bases). This CDR3 region has 15 residues. Per the germline V gene, CDR1 is MNHEY and CDR2 is SMNVEV (reference sequence). Trimming took 3 bases from V and 4 from J, leaving 15 bases between them. CDR3 nucleotide sequence: TGTGCCAGCAGTTTCTCCCCCGCGGGGCTAGAGACCCAGTACTTC. It codes for CASSFSPAGLETQYF.